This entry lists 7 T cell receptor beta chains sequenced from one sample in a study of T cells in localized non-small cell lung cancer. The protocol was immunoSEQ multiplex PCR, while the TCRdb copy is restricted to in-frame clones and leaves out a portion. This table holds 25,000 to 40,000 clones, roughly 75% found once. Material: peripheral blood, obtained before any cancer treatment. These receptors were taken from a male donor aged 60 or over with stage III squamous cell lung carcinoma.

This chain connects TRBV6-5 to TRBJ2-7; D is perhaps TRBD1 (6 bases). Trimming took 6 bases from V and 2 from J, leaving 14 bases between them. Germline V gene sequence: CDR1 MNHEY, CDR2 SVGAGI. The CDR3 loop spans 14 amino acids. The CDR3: CASSPTYRAYEQYF. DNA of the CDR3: TGTGCCAGCAGCCCTACATACAGGGCCTACGAGCAGTACTTC.

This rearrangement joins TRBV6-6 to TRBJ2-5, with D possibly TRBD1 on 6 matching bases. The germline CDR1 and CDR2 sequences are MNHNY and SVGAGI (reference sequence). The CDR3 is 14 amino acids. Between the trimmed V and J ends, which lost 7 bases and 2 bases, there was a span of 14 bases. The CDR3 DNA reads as TGTGCCAGCAAACAGGGAATTTGGCAAGAGACCCAGTACTTC. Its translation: CASKQGIWQETQYF.

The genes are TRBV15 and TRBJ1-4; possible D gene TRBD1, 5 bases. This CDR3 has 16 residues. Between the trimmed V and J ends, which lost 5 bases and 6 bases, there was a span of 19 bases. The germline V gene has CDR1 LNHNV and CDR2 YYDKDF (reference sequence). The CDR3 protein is CATSQRLRGVYEKLFF. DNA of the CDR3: TGTGCCACCAGCCAGCGTCTTCGGGGGGTGTATGAAAAACTGTTTTTT.

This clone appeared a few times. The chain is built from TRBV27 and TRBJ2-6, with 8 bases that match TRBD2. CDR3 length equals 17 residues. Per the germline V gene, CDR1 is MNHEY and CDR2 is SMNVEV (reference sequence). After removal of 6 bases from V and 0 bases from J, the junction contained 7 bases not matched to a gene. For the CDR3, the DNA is TGTGCCAGCAGATTCTCCGGGGGGGCCTCTGGGGCCAACGTCCTGACTTTC. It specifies CASRFSGGASGANVLTF.

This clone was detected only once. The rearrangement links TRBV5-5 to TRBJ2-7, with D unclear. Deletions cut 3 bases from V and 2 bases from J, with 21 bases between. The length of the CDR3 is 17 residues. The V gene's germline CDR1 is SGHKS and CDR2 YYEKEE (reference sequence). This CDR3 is CASSWVGSLEIPYEQYF. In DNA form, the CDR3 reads TGTGCCAGCAGCTGGGTGGGAAGTCTTGAGATTCCCTACGAGCAGTACTTC.

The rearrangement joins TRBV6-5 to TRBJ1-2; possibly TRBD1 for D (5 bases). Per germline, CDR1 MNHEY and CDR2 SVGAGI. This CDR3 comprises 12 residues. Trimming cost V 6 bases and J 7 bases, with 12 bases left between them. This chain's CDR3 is CASSSGTLGYTF. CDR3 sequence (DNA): TGTGCCAGCAGCTCCGGGACGCTTGGCTACACCTTC.

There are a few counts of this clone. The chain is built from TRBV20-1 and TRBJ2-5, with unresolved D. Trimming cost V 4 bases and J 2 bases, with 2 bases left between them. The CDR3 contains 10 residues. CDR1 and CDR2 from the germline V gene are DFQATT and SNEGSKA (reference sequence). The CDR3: CSAKQETQYF. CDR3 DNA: TGCAGTGCTAAACAAGAGACCCAGTACTTC.